These T cell receptor beta chains were read from a single sample in a study of blood T cell repertoires in COVID-19. Profiled with immunoSEQ multiplex PCR; TCRdb holds only in-frame clones, not every one. The sample lists around 130,000 clones; 82% were seen once. The specimen sequenced was peripheral blood. The receptor source for this set is a woman in her seventies with acute or convalescent COVID-19. The CDR3 runs from the conserved cysteine through the conserved F or W. The D gene is left open where the match is weak. Clone size, where shown, is once, few, many, or a class for clones that have expanded.

abundance: NA
v_gene: TRBV4-2
j_gene: TRBJ1-2
d_gene: TRBD1
CDR3nt: TGTGCCAGCAGCCAAGACATGACAGGGGTTGATGGCTACACCTTC
CDR3aa: CASSQDMTGVDGYTF

abundance: NA
v_gene: TRBV7-6
j_gene: TRBJ1-1
d_gene: TRBD1
CDR3nt: TGTGCCAGCAGCCCGGCGGGACAGGAGAACACTGAAGCTTTCTTT
CDR3aa: CASSPAGQENTEAFF

abundance: NA
v_gene: TRBV12-3/TRBV12-4
j_gene: TRBJ2-7
d_gene: TRBD1
CDR3nt: TGTGCCAGCAGGGGGACAGGGACCTACGAGCAGTACTTC
CDR3aa: CASRGTGTYEQYF

abundance: NA
v_gene: TRBV15
j_gene: TRBJ1-2
d_gene: TRBD1
CDR3nt: TGTGCCACCAGCAGAGAGTATGGGACAGCCTATGGCTACACCTTC
CDR3aa: CATSREYGTAYGYTF

abundance: NA
v_gene: TRBV29-1
j_gene: TRBJ1-2
d_gene: TRBD1
CDR3nt: TGCAGCGTCGACCGGACAGGGTCTAACTATGGCTACACCTTC
CDR3aa: CSVDRTGSNYGYTF

abundance: few
v_gene: TRBV3-1/TRBV3-2
j_gene: TRBJ2-2
d_gene: TRBD2
CDR3nt: TGTGCCAGCAGCTTTCGGGACTACAACACCGGGGAGCTGTTTTTT
CDR3aa: CASSFRDYNTGELFF

abundance: NA
v_gene: TRBV25-1
j_gene: TRBJ1-1
d_gene: NA
CDR3nt: TGTGCCAGCAGCAGGGAAATGAACACTGAAGCTTTCTTT
CDR3aa: CASSREMNTEAFF

abundance: NA
v_gene: TRBV15
j_gene: TRBJ2-3
d_gene: TRBD1
CDR3nt: TGTGCCACCAGCAGAGATATGCCAGGGGGCGGCACAGATACGCAGTATTTT
CDR3aa: CATSRDMPGGGTDTQYF

abundance: few
v_gene: TRBV5-5
j_gene: TRBJ2-3
d_gene: TRBD2
CDR3nt: TGTGCCAGCAGCCCCCCGGGGGGGAGAGATACGCAGTATTTT
CDR3aa: CASSPPGGRDTQYF

abundance: NA
v_gene: TRBV5-1
j_gene: TRBJ1-1
d_gene: NA
CDR3nt: TGCGCCAGCAGCTTTTTCAACCCAAGATTGGGGAGAATGAACACTGAAGCTTTCTTT
CDR3aa: CASSFFNPRLGRMNTEAFF

abundance: NA
v_gene: TRBV6-5
j_gene: TRBJ1-6
d_gene: NA
CDR3nt: TGTGCCAGCGGAGGCGGGGTTTCCTATAATTCACCCCTCCACTTT
CDR3aa: CASGGGVSYNSPLHF

abundance: NA
v_gene: TRBV30
j_gene: TRBJ1-5
d_gene: TRBD1
CDR3nt: TGTGCCTGGAGTGTAATGGGACAGGCCGGCAATCAGCCCCAGCATTTT
CDR3aa: CAWSVMGQAGNQPQHF

abundance: few
v_gene: TRBV12-5
j_gene: TRBJ1-2
d_gene: NA
CDR3nt: TGTGCTAGTGGTGTCCAGGGAGGCGGCTACACCTTC
CDR3aa: CASGVQGGGYTF

abundance: NA
v_gene: TRBV10-3
j_gene: TRBJ2-2
d_gene: TRBD1
CDR3nt: TGTGCCATCAGCGTCGGACAGGGAGACACCGGGGAGCTGTTTTTT
CDR3aa: CAISVGQGDTGELFF

abundance: NA
v_gene: TRBV7-2
j_gene: TRBJ2-2
d_gene: TRBD2
CDR3nt: TGTGCCAGCAGCTCACGGGGGGGCAGCGGGGAGCTGTTTTTT
CDR3aa: CASSSRGGSGELFF

abundance: NA
v_gene: TRBV19
j_gene: TRBJ1-4
d_gene: TRBD1
CDR3nt: TGTGCCAGTAACAGGGGAAATGAAAAACTGTTTTTT
CDR3aa: CASNRGNEKLFF

abundance: NA
v_gene: TRBV30
j_gene: TRBJ1-5
d_gene: NA
CDR3nt: TGTGCCTGGAGCCGAGGGACACTTATCAATCAGCCCCAGCATTTT
CDR3aa: CAWSRGTLINQPQHF

abundance: NA
v_gene: TRBV21-1
j_gene: TRBJ1-2
d_gene: NA
CDR3nt: TGTGCCATCTCCCTACAGGGGGCTTGTGGCTACACCTTC
CDR3aa: CAISLQGACGYTF

abundance: NA
v_gene: TRBV7-2
j_gene: TRBJ2-5
d_gene: NA
CDR3nt: TGTGCCAGCAGCTTGTCAGAGGGTAGAGAGACCCAGTACTTC
CDR3aa: CASSLSEGRETQYF

abundance: few
v_gene: TRBV5-4
j_gene: TRBJ1-6
d_gene: TRBD1
CDR3nt: TGTGCCAGCAGCCCAGGACAGGGGGCGTCTAATTCACCCCTCCACTTT
CDR3aa: CASSPGQGASNSPLHF

abundance: few
v_gene: TRBV12-3/TRBV12-4
j_gene: TRBJ1-2
d_gene: TRBD1
CDR3nt: TGTGCCAGCAGAAAACAGGGGGTTGATGGCTACACCTTC
CDR3aa: CASRKQGVDGYTF

abundance: NA
v_gene: TRBV6-2/TRBV6-3
j_gene: TRBJ2-1
d_gene: TRBD2
CDR3nt: TGTGCCAGCAGCGATACTAGCGGGGTCGGCAATGAGCAGTTCTTC
CDR3aa: CASSDTSGVGNEQFF

abundance: once
v_gene: TRBV9
j_gene: TRBJ2-2
d_gene: TRBD2
CDR3nt: TGTGCCAGCAGCGGACTAGCGGGGGAGAACACCGGGGAGCTGTTTTTT
CDR3aa: CASSGLAGENTGELFF

abundance: NA
v_gene: TRBV29-1
j_gene: TRBJ2-5
d_gene: NA
CDR3nt: TGCAGCGCCGGGACTTTTAAAGAGACCCAGTACTTC
CDR3aa: CSAGTFKETQYF

abundance: NA
v_gene: TRBV6-2/TRBV6-3
j_gene: TRBJ2-7
d_gene: NA
CDR3nt: TGTGCCAGCAGTGGGGCCACCGTCTACGAGCAGTACTTC
CDR3aa: CASSGATVYEQYF

abundance: NA
v_gene: TRBV7-2
j_gene: TRBJ1-3
d_gene: NA
CDR3nt: TGTGCCAGCAGCTTATTTGCGTCTGGAAACACCATATATTTT
CDR3aa: CASSLFASGNTIYF

abundance: NA
v_gene: TRBV5-1
j_gene: TRBJ2-3
d_gene: NA
CDR3nt: TGCGCCAGCAGCTTAGGGGCTGTGGGCACAGATACGCAGTATTTT
CDR3aa: CASSLGAVGTDTQYF

abundance: NA
v_gene: TRBV6-5
j_gene: TRBJ1-5
d_gene: TRBD1
CDR3nt: TGTGCCAGCAGTTACTTGGGACAGGGTAATCAGCCCCAGCATTTT
CDR3aa: CASSYLGQGNQPQHF

abundance: once
v_gene: TRBV9
j_gene: TRBJ2-3
d_gene: TRBD2
CDR3nt: TGTGCCAGCAGCGTTGGACACCTCTGGGGAGCGGGAAGCACAGATACGCAGTATTTT
CDR3aa: CASSVGHLWGAGSTDTQYF

abundance: NA
v_gene: TRBV5-1
j_gene: TRBJ2-1
d_gene: TRBD2
CDR3nt: TGCGCCAGCCGGCCTAGCGGGGGGGCGAGTGAGCAGTTCTTC
CDR3aa: CASRPSGGASEQFF

abundance: NA
v_gene: TRBV5-6
j_gene: TRBJ2-2
d_gene: NA
CDR3nt: TGTGCCAGCAGCTTGGGAGCAGGGAACACCGGGGAGCTGTTTTTT
CDR3aa: CASSLGAGNTGELFF

abundance: once
v_gene: TRBV6-2/TRBV6-3
j_gene: TRBJ1-5
d_gene: NA
CDR3nt: TGTGCCAGCAGTTACTCCTCGGAAACGAGAGGCCAGCCCCAGCATTTT
CDR3aa: CASSYSSETRGQPQHF

abundance: NA
v_gene: TRBV7-6
j_gene: TRBJ2-3
d_gene: NA
CDR3nt: TGTGCCAGCAGCTTAGCATCCCACACAGATACGCAGTATTTT
CDR3aa: CASSLASHTDTQYF

abundance: once
v_gene: TRBV3-1/TRBV3-2
j_gene: TRBJ2-1
d_gene: NA
CDR3nt: TGTGCCAGCAGCCAGGAGTACGATGAGCAGTTCTTC
CDR3aa: CASSQEYDEQFF

abundance: NA
v_gene: TRBV7-9
j_gene: TRBJ1-2
d_gene: TRBD1
CDR3nt: TGTGCCAGCAGCTCTCCAGACAGGGCCTATGGCTACACCTTC
CDR3aa: CASSSPDRAYGYTF

abundance: NA
v_gene: TRBV30
j_gene: TRBJ2-7
d_gene: NA
CDR3nt: TGTGCCTGGGACCACGGCGGGGTGGGCGAGCAGTACTTC
CDR3aa: CAWDHGGVGEQYF

abundance: NA
v_gene: TRBV18
j_gene: TRBJ1-3
d_gene: NA
CDR3nt: TGTGCCAGCTCACCACGACAGGCCTCTGGAAACACCATATATTTT
CDR3aa: CASSPRQASGNTIYF

abundance: NA
v_gene: TRBV7-2
j_gene: TRBJ1-6
d_gene: TRBD1
CDR3nt: TGTGCCAGCAGCTTAGGTCGGACAGGGGGCTATAATTCACCCCTCCACTTT
CDR3aa: CASSLGRTGGYNSPLHF

abundance: NA
v_gene: TRBV6-2/TRBV6-3
j_gene: TRBJ2-6
d_gene: NA
CDR3nt: TGTGCCAGCAGTCCCCCGGAGGGGGCCCTTTTCCGTGGGGCCAACGTCCTGACTTTC
CDR3aa: CASSPPEGALFRGANVLTF

abundance: once
v_gene: TRBV11-3
j_gene: TRBJ1-5
d_gene: NA
CDR3nt: TGTGCCAGCAGCTTAGTATCCACAGGGCGAGTTCATCAGCCCCAGCATTTT
CDR3aa: CASSLVSTGRVHQPQHF

abundance: NA
v_gene: TRBV18
j_gene: TRBJ1-1
d_gene: TRBD1
CDR3nt: TGTGCCAGCTCACCAGGGTCTCAGGACAGGGGGCAACCATTT
CDR3aa: CASSPGSQDRGQPF

abundance: NA
v_gene: TRBV3-1/TRBV3-2
j_gene: TRBJ1-1
d_gene: NA
CDR3nt: TGTGCCAGCAGCCAAGTGAATCGGGGGACTGAAGCTTTCTTT
CDR3aa: CASSQVNRGTEAFF

abundance: NA
v_gene: TRBV11-3
j_gene: TRBJ2-2
d_gene: NA
CDR3nt: TGTGCCAGCAGCTTAGATCTAGGCACCGGGGAGCTGTTTTTT
CDR3aa: CASSLDLGTGELFF

abundance: NA
v_gene: TRBV5-4
j_gene: TRBJ2-1
d_gene: TRBD2
CDR3nt: TGTGCCAGCAGCTCCTATAGCGGGGGGTACAATGAGCAGTTCTTC
CDR3aa: CASSSYSGGYNEQFF

abundance: NA
v_gene: TRBV5-5
j_gene: TRBJ2-7
d_gene: NA
CDR3nt: TGTGCCAGCCCCAACGAGCAGTACTTC
CDR3aa: CASPNEQYF

abundance: NA
v_gene: TRBV5-6
j_gene: TRBJ2-3
d_gene: TRBD1
CDR3nt: TGTGCCAGCAGGGGGGACAGGGGGCTTGGGACGCAGTATTTT
CDR3aa: CASRGDRGLGTQYF

abundance: few
v_gene: TRBV7-2
j_gene: TRBJ2-2
d_gene: TRBD1
CDR3nt: TGTGCCAGCAGCTTAGCGGGACAGATCCCCGGGGAGCTGTTTTTT
CDR3aa: CASSLAGQIPGELFF

abundance: once
v_gene: TRBV5-5
j_gene: TRBJ2-1
d_gene: NA
CDR3nt: TGTGCCAGCAGCTTGTCTCTCGGTAGCAATGAGCAGTTCTTC
CDR3aa: CASSLSLGSNEQFF

abundance: NA
v_gene: TRBV5-1
j_gene: TRBJ1-1
d_gene: TRBD1
CDR3nt: TGCGCCAGCAGCTTGGGACAGGGGCAGGGCACTGAAGCTTTCTTT
CDR3aa: CASSLGQGQGTEAFF

abundance: NA
v_gene: TRBV29-1
j_gene: TRBJ1-1
d_gene: NA
CDR3nt: TGCAGCGTTTCCCCCGCGGGAGGGGTCACTGAAGCTTTCTTT
CDR3aa: CSVSPAGGVTEAFF

abundance: once
v_gene: TRBV4-1
j_gene: TRBJ1-2
d_gene: NA
CDR3nt: TGCGCCAGCAGCCCACTCGGAGGGGCGGTTATGGTCTACACCTTC
CDR3aa: CASSPLGGAVMVYTF

abundance: NA
v_gene: TRBV11-2
j_gene: TRBJ1-3
d_gene: NA
CDR3nt: TGTGCCAGCAGCCTGGACAGTCGAAACACCATATATTTT
CDR3aa: CASSLDSRNTIYF

abundance: few
v_gene: TRBV7-9
j_gene: TRBJ2-7
d_gene: NA
CDR3nt: TGTGCCAGCAGCCGCCCAGGGGCTTACGAGCAGTACTTC
CDR3aa: CASSRPGAYEQYF

abundance: NA
v_gene: TRBV6-2/TRBV6-3
j_gene: TRBJ2-3
d_gene: TRBD2
CDR3nt: TGTGCCAGCAGTACAGCTAGCGGGGGGGCGATATGGTATTTT
CDR3aa: CASSTASGGAIWYF

abundance: NA
v_gene: TRBV5-1
j_gene: TRBJ2-1
d_gene: NA
CDR3nt: TGCGCCAGCAGAACCCTTGGGGGCAGCCGAATCTCCTACAATGAGCAGTTCTTC
CDR3aa: CASRTLGGSRISYNEQFF

abundance: NA
v_gene: TRBV6-6
j_gene: TRBJ1-1
d_gene: NA
CDR3nt: TGTGCCAGCAGACACATAGTAGCTATGAACACTGAAGCTTTCTTT
CDR3aa: CASRHIVAMNTEAFF

abundance: NA
v_gene: TRBV6-2/TRBV6-3
j_gene: TRBJ1-2
d_gene: NA
CDR3nt: TGTGCCAGCAGTGGGACATCTAACTATGGCTACACCTTC
CDR3aa: CASSGTSNYGYTF